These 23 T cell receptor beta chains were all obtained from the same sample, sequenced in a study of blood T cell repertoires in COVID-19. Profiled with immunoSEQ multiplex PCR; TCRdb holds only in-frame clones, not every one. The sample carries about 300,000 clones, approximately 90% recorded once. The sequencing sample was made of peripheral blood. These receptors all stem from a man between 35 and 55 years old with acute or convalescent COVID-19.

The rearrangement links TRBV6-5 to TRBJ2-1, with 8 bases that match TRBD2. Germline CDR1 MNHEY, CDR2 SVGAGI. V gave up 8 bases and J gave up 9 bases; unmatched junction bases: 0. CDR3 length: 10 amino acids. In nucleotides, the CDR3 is TGTGCCAGCCTAGCGGGTGAGCAGTTCTTC. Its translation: CASLAGEQFF.

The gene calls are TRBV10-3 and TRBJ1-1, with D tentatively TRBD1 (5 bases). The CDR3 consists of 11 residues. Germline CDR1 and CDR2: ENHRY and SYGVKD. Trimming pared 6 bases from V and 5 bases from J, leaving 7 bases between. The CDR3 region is CAIRQDTEAFF. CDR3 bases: TGTGCCATCAGACAGGATACTGAAGCTTTCTTT.

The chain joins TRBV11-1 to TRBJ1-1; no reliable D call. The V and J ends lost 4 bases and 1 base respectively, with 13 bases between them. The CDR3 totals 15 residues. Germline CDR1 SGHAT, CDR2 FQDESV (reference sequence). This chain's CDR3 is CASSSGRGKNTEAFF. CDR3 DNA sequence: TGTGCCAGCAGCTCGGGGAGAGGGAAGAACACTGAAGCTTTCTTT.

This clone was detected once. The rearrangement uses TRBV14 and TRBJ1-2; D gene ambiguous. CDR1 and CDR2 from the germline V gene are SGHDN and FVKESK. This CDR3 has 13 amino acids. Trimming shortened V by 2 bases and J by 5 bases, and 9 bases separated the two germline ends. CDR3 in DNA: TGTGCCAGCAGCCAATCGTCAGTTTATGGCTACACCTTC. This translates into CASSQSSVYGYTF.

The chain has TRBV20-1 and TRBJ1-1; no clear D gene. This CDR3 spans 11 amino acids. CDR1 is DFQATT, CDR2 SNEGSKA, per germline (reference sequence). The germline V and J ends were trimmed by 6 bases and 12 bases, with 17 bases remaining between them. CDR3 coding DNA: TGCAGTGCGGAGACGGGGATAATGTCTTTCTTT. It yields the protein CSAETGIMSFF.

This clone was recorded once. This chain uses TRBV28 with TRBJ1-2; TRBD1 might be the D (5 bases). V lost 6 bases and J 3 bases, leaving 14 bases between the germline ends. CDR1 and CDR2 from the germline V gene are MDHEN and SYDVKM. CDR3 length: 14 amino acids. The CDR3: CASRGSGTYYGYTF. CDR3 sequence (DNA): TGTGCCAGCAGGGGTAGTGGGACTTACTATGGCTACACCTTC.

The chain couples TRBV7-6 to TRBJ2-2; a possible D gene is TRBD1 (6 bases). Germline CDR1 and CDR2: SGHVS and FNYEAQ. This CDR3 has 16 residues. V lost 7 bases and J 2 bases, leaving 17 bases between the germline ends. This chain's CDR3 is CASNPRQGTNTGELFF. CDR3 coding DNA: TGTGCCAGCAATCCCCGCCAGGGGACAAACACCGGGGAGCTGTTTTTT.

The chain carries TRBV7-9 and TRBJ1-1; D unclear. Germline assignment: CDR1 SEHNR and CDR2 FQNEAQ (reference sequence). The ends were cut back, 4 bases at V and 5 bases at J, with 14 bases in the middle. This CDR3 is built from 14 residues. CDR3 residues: CASSSEAAGTEAFF. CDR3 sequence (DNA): TGTGCCAGCAGCTCGGAGGCGGCGGGGACTGAAGCTTTCTTT. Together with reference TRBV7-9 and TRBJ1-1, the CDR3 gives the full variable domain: DTGVSQNPRHKITKRGQNVTFRCDPISEHNRLYWYRQTLGQGPEFLTYFQNEAQLEKSRLLSDRFSAERPKGSFSTLEIQRTEQGDSAMYLCASSSEAAGTEAFFGQGTRLTVV.

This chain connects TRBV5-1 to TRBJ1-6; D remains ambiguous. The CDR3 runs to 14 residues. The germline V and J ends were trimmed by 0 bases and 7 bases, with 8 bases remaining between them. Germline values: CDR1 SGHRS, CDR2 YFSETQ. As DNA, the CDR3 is TGCGCCAGCAGCTTGGGACGGGAAAATTCACCCCTCCACTTT. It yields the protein CASSLGRENSPLHF.

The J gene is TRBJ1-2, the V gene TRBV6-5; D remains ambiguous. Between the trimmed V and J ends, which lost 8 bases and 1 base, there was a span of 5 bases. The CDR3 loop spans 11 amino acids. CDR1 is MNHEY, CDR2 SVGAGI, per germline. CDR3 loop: CASQRNYGYTF. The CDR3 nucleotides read TGTGCCAGCCAGCGTAACTATGGCTACACCTTC.

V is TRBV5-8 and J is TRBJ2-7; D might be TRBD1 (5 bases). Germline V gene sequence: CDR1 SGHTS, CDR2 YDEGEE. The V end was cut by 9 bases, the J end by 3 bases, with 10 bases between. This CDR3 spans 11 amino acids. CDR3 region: CATTGSYEQYF. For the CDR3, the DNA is TGTGCCACCACAGGCAGCTACGAGCAGTACTTC.

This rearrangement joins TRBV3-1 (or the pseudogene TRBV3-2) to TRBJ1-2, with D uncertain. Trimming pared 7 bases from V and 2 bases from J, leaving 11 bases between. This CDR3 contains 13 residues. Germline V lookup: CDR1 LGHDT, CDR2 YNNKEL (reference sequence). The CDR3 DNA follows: TGTGCCAGCACCCTCTCCGGGAACTATGGCTACACCTTC. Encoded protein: CASTLSGNYGYTF.

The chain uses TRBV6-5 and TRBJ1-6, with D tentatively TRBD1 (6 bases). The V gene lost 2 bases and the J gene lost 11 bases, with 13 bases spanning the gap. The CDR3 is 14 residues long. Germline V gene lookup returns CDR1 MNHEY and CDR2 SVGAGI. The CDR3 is CASSYGGGRAPLHF. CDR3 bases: TGTGCCAGCAGTTACGGTGGGGGCCGGGCACCCCTCCACTTT.

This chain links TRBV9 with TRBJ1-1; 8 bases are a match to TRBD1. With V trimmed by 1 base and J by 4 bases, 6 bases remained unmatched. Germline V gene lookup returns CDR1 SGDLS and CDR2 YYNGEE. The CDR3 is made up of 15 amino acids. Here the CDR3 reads CASSVSGTGLTEAFF. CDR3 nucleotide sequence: TGTGCCAGCAGCGTATCCGGGACAGGTCTCACTGAAGCTTTCTTT.

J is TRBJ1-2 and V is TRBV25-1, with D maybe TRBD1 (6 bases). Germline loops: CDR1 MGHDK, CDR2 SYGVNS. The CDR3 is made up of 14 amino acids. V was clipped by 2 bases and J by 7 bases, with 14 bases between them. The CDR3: CASSEMGQGSGYTF. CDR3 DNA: TGTGCCAGCAGTGAAATGGGGCAGGGGTCTGGCTACACCTTC.

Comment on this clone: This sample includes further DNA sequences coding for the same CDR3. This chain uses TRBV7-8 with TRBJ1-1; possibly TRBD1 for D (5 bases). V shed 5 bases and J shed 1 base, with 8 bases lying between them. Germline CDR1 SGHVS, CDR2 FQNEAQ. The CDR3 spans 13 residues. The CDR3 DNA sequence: TGTGCCAGCAGCCTCGACAGGAACACTGAAGCTTTCTTT. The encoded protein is CASSLDRNTEAFF.

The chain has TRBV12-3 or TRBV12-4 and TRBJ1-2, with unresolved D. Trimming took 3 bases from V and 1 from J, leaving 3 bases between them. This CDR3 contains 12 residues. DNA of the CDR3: TGTGCCAGCAGTTTTAGTAACTATGGCTACACCTTC. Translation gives CASSFSNYGYTF.

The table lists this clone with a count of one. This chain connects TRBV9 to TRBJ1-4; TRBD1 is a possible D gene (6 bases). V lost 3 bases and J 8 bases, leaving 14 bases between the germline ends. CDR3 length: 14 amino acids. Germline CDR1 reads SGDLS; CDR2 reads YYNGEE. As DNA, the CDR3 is TGTGCCAGCAGCGACCAGACAGGAGCCGAAAAACTGTTTTTT. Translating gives CASSDQTGAEKLFF.

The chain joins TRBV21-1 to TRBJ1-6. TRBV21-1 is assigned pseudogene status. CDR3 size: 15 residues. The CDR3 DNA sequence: TGTGCCAGCACCCCGGACAGGGCGGGGGGGGGACCCCTCCACTTT. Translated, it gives CASTPDRAGGGPLHF.

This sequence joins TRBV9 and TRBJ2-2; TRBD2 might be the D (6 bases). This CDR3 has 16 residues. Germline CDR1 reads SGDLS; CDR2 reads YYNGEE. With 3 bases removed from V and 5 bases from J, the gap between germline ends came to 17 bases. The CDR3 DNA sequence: TGTGCCAGCAGCGCTCCGCCTTGGGGAGGAACCGGGGAGCTGTTTTTT. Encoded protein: CASSAPPWGGTGELFF.

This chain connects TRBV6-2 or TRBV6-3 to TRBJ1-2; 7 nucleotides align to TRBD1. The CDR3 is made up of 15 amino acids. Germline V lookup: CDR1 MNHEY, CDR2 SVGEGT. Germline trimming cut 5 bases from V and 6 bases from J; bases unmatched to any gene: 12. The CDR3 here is CASSPRTGRGDGYTF. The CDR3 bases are TGTGCCAGCAGTCCGCGGACAGGCCGAGGGGATGGCTACACCTTC.

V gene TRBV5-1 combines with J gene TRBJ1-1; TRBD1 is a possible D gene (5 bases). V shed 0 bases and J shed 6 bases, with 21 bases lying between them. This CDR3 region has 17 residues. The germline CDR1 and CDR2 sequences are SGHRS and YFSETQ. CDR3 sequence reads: CASSLGIGGGIGAEAFF. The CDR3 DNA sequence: TGCGCCAGCAGCTTGGGGATAGGTGGGGGGATCGGGGCTGAAGCTTTCTTT.

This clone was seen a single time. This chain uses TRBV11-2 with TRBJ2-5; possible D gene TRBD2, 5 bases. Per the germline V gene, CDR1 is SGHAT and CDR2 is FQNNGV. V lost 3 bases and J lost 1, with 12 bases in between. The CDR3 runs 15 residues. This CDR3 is CASSFRGGAQETQYF. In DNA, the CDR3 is TGTGCCAGCAGCTTTAGAGGAGGAGCCCAAGAGACCCAGTACTTC.